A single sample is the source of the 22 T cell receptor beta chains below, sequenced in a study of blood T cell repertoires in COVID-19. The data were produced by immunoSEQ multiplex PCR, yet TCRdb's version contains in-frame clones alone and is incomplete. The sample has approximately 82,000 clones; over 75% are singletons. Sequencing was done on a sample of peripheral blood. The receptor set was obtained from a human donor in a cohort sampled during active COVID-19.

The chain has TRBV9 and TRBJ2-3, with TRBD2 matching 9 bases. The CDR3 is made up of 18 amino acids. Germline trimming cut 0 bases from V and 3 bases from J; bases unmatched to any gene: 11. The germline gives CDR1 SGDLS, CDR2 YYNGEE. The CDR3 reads CASSVDIGTSWVTDTQYF. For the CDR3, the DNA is TGTGCCAGCAGCGTAGACATTGGGACTAGCTGGGTAACAGATACGCAGTATTTT.

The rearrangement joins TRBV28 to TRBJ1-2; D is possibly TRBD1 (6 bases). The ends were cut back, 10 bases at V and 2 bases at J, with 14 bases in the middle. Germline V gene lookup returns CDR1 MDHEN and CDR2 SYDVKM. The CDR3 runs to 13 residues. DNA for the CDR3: TGTGCCACCATCTCAACAGGGAACTATGGCTACACCTTC. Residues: CATISTGNYGYTF.

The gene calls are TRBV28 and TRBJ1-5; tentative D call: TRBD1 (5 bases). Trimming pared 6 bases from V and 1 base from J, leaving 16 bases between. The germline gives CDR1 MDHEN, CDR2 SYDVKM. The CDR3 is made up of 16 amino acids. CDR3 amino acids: CASRSSKTESNQPQHF. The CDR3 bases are TGTGCCAGCAGATCCAGCAAGACAGAGAGCAATCAGCCCCAGCATTTT.

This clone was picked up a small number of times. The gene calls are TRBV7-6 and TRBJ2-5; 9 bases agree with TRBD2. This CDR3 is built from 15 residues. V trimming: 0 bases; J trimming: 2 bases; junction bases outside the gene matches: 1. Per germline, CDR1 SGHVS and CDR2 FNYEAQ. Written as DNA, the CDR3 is TGTGCCAGCAGCTTAGCTAGCGGGAGACAAGAGACCCAGTACTTC. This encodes CASSLASGRQETQYF.

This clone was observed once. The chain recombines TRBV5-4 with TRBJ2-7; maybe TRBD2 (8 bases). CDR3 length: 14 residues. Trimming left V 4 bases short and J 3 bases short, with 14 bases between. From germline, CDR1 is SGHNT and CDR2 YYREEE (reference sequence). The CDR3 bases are TGTGCCAGCAGCCCGGGAGGGGGCAACTACGAGCAGTACTTC. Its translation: CASSPGGGNYEQYF.

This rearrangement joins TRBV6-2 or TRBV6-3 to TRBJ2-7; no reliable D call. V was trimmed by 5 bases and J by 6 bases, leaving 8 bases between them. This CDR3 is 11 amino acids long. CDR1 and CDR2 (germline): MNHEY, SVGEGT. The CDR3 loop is CASSIRSEQYF. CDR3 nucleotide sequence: TGTGCCAGCAGTATTCGGAGCGAGCAGTACTTC.

The CDR3 region is CASSLDGNTGELFF. The CDR3 region has the DNA TGCGCCAGCAGCCTGGACGGTAACACCGGGGAGCTGTTTTTT. This sequence joins TRBV5-1 and TRBJ2-2, with D unresolved. CDR1 and CDR2 from the germline V gene are SGHRS and YFSETQ. Trimming removed 4 bases at V and 2 bases at J, with 9 bases between. This CDR3 region has 14 residues.

CDR3 amino acids: CASRGVDNSPLHF. The CDR3 DNA is TGTGCCAGCAGAGGGGTTGACAATTCACCCCTCCACTTT. The V and J genes are TRBV3-1 (or the pseudogene TRBV3-2) and TRBJ1-6; D perhaps matches TRBD1 (5 bases). The V gene's germline CDR1 is LGHDT and CDR2 YNNKEL (reference sequence). This CDR3 has 13 residues. Trimming left V 6 bases short and J 7 bases short, with 10 bases between.

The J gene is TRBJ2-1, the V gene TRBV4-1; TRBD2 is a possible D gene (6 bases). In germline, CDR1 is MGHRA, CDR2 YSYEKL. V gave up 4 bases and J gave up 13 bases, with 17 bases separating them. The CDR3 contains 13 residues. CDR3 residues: CASSRQTSGLQFF. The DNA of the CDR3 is TGCGCCAGCAGCCGTCAAACCTCGGGACTTCAGTTCTTC.

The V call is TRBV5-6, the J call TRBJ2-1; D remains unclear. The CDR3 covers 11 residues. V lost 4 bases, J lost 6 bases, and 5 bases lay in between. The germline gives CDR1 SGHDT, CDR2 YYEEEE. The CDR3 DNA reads TGTGCCAGCAGCCTCTTCAATGAGCAGTTCTTC. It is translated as CASSLFNEQFF.

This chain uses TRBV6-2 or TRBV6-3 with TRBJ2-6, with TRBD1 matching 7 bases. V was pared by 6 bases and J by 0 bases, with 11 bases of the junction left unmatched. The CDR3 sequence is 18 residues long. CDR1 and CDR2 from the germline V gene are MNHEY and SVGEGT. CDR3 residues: CASSNLDRVLSGANVLTF. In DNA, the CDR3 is TGTGCCAGCAGCAACTTAGACAGGGTTCTCTCTGGGGCCAACGTCCTGACTTTC.

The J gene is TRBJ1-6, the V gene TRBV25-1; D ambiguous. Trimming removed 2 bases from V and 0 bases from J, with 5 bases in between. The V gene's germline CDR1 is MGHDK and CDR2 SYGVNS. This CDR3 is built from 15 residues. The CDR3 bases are TGTGCCAGCAGTGAAGTGAGCTCCTATAATTCACCCCTCCACTTT. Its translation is CASSEVSSYNSPLHF.

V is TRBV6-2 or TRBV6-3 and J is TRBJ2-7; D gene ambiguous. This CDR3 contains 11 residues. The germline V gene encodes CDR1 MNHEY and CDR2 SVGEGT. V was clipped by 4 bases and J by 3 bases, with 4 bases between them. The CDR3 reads CASSSNYEQYF. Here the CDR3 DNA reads TGTGCCAGCAGTTCCAACTACGAGCAGTACTTC.

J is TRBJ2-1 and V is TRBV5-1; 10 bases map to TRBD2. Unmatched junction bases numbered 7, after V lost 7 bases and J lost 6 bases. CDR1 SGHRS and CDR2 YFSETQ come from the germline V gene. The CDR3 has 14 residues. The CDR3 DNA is TGCGCCAGCGAGGCTAGCGGGGGTATCAATGAGCAGTTCTTC. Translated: CASEASGGINEQFF.

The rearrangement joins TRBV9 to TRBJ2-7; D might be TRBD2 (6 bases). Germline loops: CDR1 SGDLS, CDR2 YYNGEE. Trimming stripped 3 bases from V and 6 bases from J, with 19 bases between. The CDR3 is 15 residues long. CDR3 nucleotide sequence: TGTGCCAGCAGCGCCCTCCCGGAGGGTGTGATCGAGCAGTACTTC. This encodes CASSALPEGVIEQYF.

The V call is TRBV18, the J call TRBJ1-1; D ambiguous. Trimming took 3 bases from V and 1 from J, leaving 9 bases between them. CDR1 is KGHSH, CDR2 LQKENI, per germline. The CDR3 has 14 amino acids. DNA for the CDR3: TGTGCCAGCTCACCCGTCGTCAGGAACACTGAAGCTTTCTTT. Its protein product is CASSPVVRNTEAFF.

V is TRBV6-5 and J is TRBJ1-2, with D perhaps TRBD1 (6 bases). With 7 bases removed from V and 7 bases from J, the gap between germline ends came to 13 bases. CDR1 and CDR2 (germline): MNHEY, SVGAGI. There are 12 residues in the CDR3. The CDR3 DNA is TGTGCCAGCACCAGCAGGGGATCTGGCTACACCTTC. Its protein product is CASTSRGSGYTF.

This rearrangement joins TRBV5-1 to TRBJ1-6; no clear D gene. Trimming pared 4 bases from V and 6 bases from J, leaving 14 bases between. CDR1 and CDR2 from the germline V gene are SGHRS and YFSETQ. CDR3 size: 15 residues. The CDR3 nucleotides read TGCGCCAGCAGCCTGGACGGTACTGCTAATTCACCCCTCCACTTT. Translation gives CASSLDGTANSPLHF.

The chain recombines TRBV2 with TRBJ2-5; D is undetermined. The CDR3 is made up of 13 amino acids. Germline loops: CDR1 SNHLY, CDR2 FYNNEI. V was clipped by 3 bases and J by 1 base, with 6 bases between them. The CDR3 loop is CASSDNTQETQYF. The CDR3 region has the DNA TGTGCCAGCAGTGATAACACCCAAGAGACCCAGTACTTC.

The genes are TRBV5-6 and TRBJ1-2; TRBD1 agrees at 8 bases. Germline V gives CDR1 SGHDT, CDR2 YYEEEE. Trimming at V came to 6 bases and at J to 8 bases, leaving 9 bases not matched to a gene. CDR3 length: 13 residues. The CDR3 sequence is CASTKTGGSGYTF. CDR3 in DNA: TGTGCCAGCACAAAAACAGGGGGATCCGGCTACACCTTC. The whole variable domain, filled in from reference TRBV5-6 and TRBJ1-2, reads DAGVTQSPTHLIKTRGQQVTLRCSPKSGHDTVSWYQQALGQGPQFIFQYYEEEERQRGNFPDRFSGHQFPNYSSELNVNALLLGDSALYLCASTKTGGSGYTFGSGTRLTVV.

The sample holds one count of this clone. This CDR3 reads CASARANTGELFF. The CDR3 DNA reads TGCGCCAGCGCCAGGGCGAACACCGGGGAGCTGTTTTTT. V and J are TRBV10-1 and TRBJ2-2; TRBD1 might be the D (5 bases). The CDR3 runs to 13 residues. Germline-derived CDR1 and CDR2 are WNHNN and SYGVQD (reference sequence). With 8 bases removed from V and 0 bases from J, the gap between germline ends came to 7 bases.

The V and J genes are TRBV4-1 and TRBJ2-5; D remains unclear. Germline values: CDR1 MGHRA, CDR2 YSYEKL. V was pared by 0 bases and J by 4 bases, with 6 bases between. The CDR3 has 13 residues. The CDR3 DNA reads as TGCGCCAGCAGCCAAGACAGAGGAGAGACCCAGTACTTC. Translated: CASSQDRGETQYF.